What follows are 24 T cell receptor beta chains derived from one specimen sequenced in a study of blood T cell repertoires in COVID-19. The repertoire was sequenced with immunoSEQ multiplex PCR; TCRdb's copy has only in-frame clones and lacks some. The sample holds under 450,000 clones, about 90% seen once. The sequencing input was PBMCs or T cells enriched from blood (not recorded which). The receptors come from a man aged 25 to 45 who had recovered from COVID-19.

The J gene is TRBJ1-2, the V gene TRBV4-3; TRBD1 matches 7 bases. Germline CDR1 reads LGHNA; CDR2 reads YSLEER. With 4 bases clipped from V and 3 bases from J, the junction kept 11 bases outside the gene matches. The CDR3 consists of 16 residues. The CDR3 protein is CASSPPGQISYYGYTF. CDR3 DNA sequence: TGCGCCAGCAGCCCCCCGGGACAGATTTCTTACTATGGCTACACCTTC.

The chain links TRBV3-1 (or the pseudogene TRBV3-2) to TRBJ2-2; no firm D call. This CDR3 is built from 12 residues. Trimming shortened V by 6 bases and J by 3 bases, and 5 bases separated the two germline ends. Looked up from germline, CDR1 is LGHDT and CDR2 is YNNKEL (reference sequence). CDR3 residues: CASRRYTGELFF. In nucleotides, the CDR3 is TGTGCCAGCAGGAGGTACACCGGGGAGCTGTTTTTT.

V gene TRBV7-6 combines with J gene TRBJ2-2; D is possibly TRBD2 (8 bases). The CDR3 runs 18 residues. The V and J ends lost 3 bases and 2 bases respectively, with 19 bases between them. CDR1 and CDR2 (germline): SGHVS, FNYEAQ. Here the CDR3 reads CASSLGKRGTVNTGELFF. The CDR3, as DNA: TGTGCCAGCAGCTTGGGGAAGCGGGGGACAGTAAACACCGGGGAGCTGTTTTTT.

The sample holds a few counts of this clone. The chain links TRBV12-3 or TRBV12-4 to TRBJ1-5, with D unresolved. The CDR3 spans 13 residues. V was cut by 5 bases and J by 0 bases, with 5 bases left in between. The CDR3 DNA reads as TGTGCCAGCAGTCAAAATAGCAATCAGCCCCAGCATTTT. Its protein is CASSQNSNQPQHF.

The chain couples TRBV6-4 to TRBJ2-6; tentative D call: TRBD1 (6 bases). CDR1 is MRHNA and CDR2 is SNTAGT in the germline V gene. The CDR3 is made up of 15 amino acids. V was pared by 5 bases and J by 4 bases, with 12 bases between. CDR3 nucleotides: TGTGCCAGCAGTTTTCAGGGGACCGGGGCCAACGTCCTGACTTTC. Its protein product is CASSFQGTGANVLTF.

This chain joins TRBV6-2 or TRBV6-3 and TRBJ2-1, with a weak D call TRBD2 (6 bases). The CDR3 runs 15 residues. Between the trimmed V and J ends, which lost 5 bases and 0 bases, there was a span of 11 bases. The germline gives CDR1 MNHEY, CDR2 SVGEGT. The CDR3 region has the DNA TGTGCCAGCAGTGTCGGGGGAGGCTCCTACAATGAGCAGTTCTTC. Translating it yields CASSVGGGSYNEQFF.

The chain recombines TRBV2 with TRBJ1-5; 10 nucleotides line up with TRBD1. Germline lookup yields CDR1 SNHLY and CDR2 FYNNEI. CDR3 length: 17 amino acids. V trimming: 2 bases; J trimming: 3 bases; junction bases outside the gene matches: 7. The CDR3 DNA reads as TGTGCCAGCAGTGAACCGGGACAGGGGACGTTCAATCAGCCCCAGCATTTT. Translating it yields CASSEPGQGTFNQPQHF.

The CDR3 loop is CASSVETGESYEQYF. CDR3 nucleotides: TGTGCCAGCAGCGTAGAGACAGGGGAATCCTACGAGCAGTACTTC. The chain is built from TRBV9 and TRBJ2-7; 8 bases align to TRBD1. Per germline, CDR1 SGDLS and CDR2 YYNGEE. This CDR3 has 15 residues. V shed 0 bases and J 1 base; nucleotides not matched to a gene: 3.

This chain joins TRBV3-1 (or the pseudogene TRBV3-2) and TRBJ1-6; D is ambiguous. Trimming took off 3 bases at V and 5 bases at J, with 11 bases between the two ends. CDR3 size: 15 residues. The germline gives CDR1 LGHDT, CDR2 YNNKEL (reference sequence). The CDR3, as DNA: TGTGCCAGCAGCCATTTAACAGATAATAATTCACCCCTCCACTTT. It translates to CASSHLTDNNSPLHF.

The gene calls are TRBV3-1 (or the pseudogene TRBV3-2) and TRBJ1-1; 10 bases map to TRBD1. Trimming took 4 bases from V and 11 from J; bases not matched to a gene: 10. Germline lookup yields CDR1 LGHDT and CDR2 YNNKEL (reference sequence). The CDR3 is 14 residues long. The CDR3, as DNA: TGTGCCAGCAGCCCGGGGACAGGGGACAGTGAGGCTTTCTTT. Amino acid sequence: CASSPGTGDSEAFF.

This chain joins TRBV6-5 and TRBJ2-7, with TRBD1 identical over 9 bases. The CDR3 has 13 amino acids. The V segment lost 6 bases and the J segment 3 bases; nucleotides outside the gene matches: 3. Germline V CDR1 and CDR2: MNHEY, SVGAGI. Here the CDR3 DNA reads TGTGCCAGCAGGGGACAGGGTGACTACGAGCAGTACTTC. Translating gives CASRGQGDYEQYF.

The V gene is TRBV27, the J gene TRBJ1-2; D may be TRBD1 (6 bases). The ends were cut back, 5 bases at V and 0 bases at J, with 13 bases in the middle. Germline V CDR1 and CDR2: MNHEY, SMNVEV (reference sequence). The CDR3 covers 15 residues. The CDR3 DNA is TGTGCCAGCAGTGTCGGGGGGGGCGCTAACTATGGCTACACCTTC. Translating gives CASSVGGGANYGYTF.

The gene calls are TRBV30 and TRBJ2-1; D ambiguous. Trimming removed 8 bases at V and 6 bases at J, with 11 bases between. Germline V CDR1 and CDR2: GTSNPN, SVGIG (reference sequence). The CDR3 runs to 11 residues. The CDR3 nucleotides read TGTGCCCATCGACACGCCAATGAGCAGTTCTTC. Protein sequence: CAHRHANEQFF.

The chain employs TRBV19 and TRBJ1-2; D unresolved. The CDR3 consists of 15 residues. CDR1 and CDR2 from the germline V gene are LNHDA and SQIVND (reference sequence). V was shortened by 3 bases and J by 3 bases, with 14 bases between the two germline ends. The CDR3 DNA reads as TGTGCCAGTAGTATTCTTCGGGTGGCGGACTATGGCTACACCTTC. Its protein is CASSILRVADYGYTF. Full variable domain (missing parts from reference TRBV19 and TRBJ1-2): DGGITQSPKYLFRKEGQNVTLSCEQNLNHDAMYWYRQDPGQGLRLIYYSQIVNDFQKGDIAEGYSVSREKKESFPLTVTSAQKNPTAFYLCASSILRVADYGYTFGSGTRLTVV.

This chain connects TRBV4-1 to TRBJ2-5, with D possibly TRBD2 on 5 matching bases. This CDR3 has 13 residues. Per germline, CDR1 MGHRA and CDR2 YSYEKL. The V end lost 1 base, the J end lost 4 bases, and 7 bases lay between the germline ends. This chain's CDR3 is CASSQVEGETQYF. DNA of the CDR3: TGCGCCAGCAGCCAAGTTGAGGGAGAGACCCAGTACTTC.

The CDR3 sequence is CASSTAGNIGGYTF. In nucleotides, the CDR3 is TGTGCCAGTAGTACGGCGGGTAATATAGGTGGCTACACCTTC. This chain connects TRBV19 to TRBJ1-2; unclear D gene. The CDR3 consists of 14 residues. V was pared by 4 bases and J by 7 bases, with 16 bases between. Germline CDR1 and CDR2: LNHDA and SQIVND (reference sequence).

The rearrangement uses TRBV6-5 and TRBJ1-5; D unresolved. Germline loops: CDR1 MNHEY, CDR2 SVGAGI. The V end was cut by 2 bases, the J end by 1 base, with 6 bases between. CDR3 length: 14 amino acids. The CDR3 DNA reads as TGTGCCAGCAGTTACATGGAGAGCAATCAGCCCCAGCATTTT. Amino acids: CASSYMESNQPQHF.

V usage is TRBV3-1 (or the pseudogene TRBV3-2) and J usage is TRBJ1-1; perhaps TRBD1 as D (6 bases). Germline loops: CDR1 LGHDT, CDR2 YNNKEL (reference sequence). Trimming removed 0 bases from V and 11 bases from J, with 16 bases in between. This CDR3 region has 14 residues. The CDR3 DNA is TGTGCCAGCAGCCAAGACTGGGGGGGCCGCGCGGCTTTCTTT. Amino acids: CASSQDWGGRAAFF.

The CDR3 reads CASSLFPGQAEKLFF. The CDR3 DNA follows: TGTGCCAGCAGTCTCTTCCCGGGACAGGCTGAAAAACTGTTTTTT. The rearrangement uses TRBV27 and TRBJ1-4; 8 positions agree with TRBD1. This CDR3 has 15 amino acids. Per the germline V gene, CDR1 is MNHEY and CDR2 is SMNVEV (reference sequence). V shed 5 bases, J shed 7 bases, and the junction held 9 bases outside the gene matches.

The chain is built from TRBV12-3 or TRBV12-4 and TRBJ1-2, with D possibly matching TRBD1 (6 bases). V was shortened by 11 bases and J by 1 base, with 11 bases between the two germline ends. The length of the CDR3 is 12 residues. DNA for the CDR3: TGTGCCGGATCCAGGGGTAACTATGGCTACACCTTC. It encodes CAGSRGNYGYTF.

Turning to this clone: The junction departs from the called germline gene at one end, perhaps through a read error. This chain uses TRBV27 with TRBJ2-5, with 14 bases identical to TRBD2. Germline V gene sequence: CDR1 MNHEY, CDR2 SMNVEV (reference sequence). CDR3 size: 17 residues. The CDR3 spells CASSSRTSGGLGETQYF. The CDR3 DNA is TGTGCCAGCAGTTCCAGGACTAGCGGGGGGTTGGGAGAGACTCAGTACTTC.

The chain employs TRBV19 and TRBJ1-4; possible D gene TRBD1, 5 bases. The germline CDR1 and CDR2 sequences are LNHDA and SQIVND (reference sequence). V dropped 5 bases and J dropped 0 bases, with 10 bases sitting between them. CDR3 length: 15 residues. The CDR3 DNA follows: TGTGCCAGTAGTCAAGGGGTTGCAACTAATGAAAAACTGTTTTTT. Protein: CASSQGVATNEKLFF. Supplemented by reference TRBV19 and TRBJ1-4, the full variable domain reads DGGITQSPKYLFRKEGQNVTLSCEQNLNHDAMYWYRQDPGQGLRLIYYSQIVNDFQKGDIAEGYSVSREKKESFPLTVTSAQKNPTAFYLCASSQGVATNEKLFFGSGTQLSVL.

V gene TRBV6-5 combines with J gene TRBJ1-6; no reliable D call. The CDR3 has 12 residues. V lost 5 bases, J lost 10 bases, and 9 bases lay in between. Per the germline V gene, CDR1 is MNHEY and CDR2 is SVGAGI. The CDR3 sequence is CASSPGTSPLHF. The DNA for the CDR3 is TGTGCCAGCAGTCCTGGCACCTCACCCCTCCACTTT.

The chain links TRBV6-6 to TRBJ1-5; D not resolved. V was pared by 8 bases and J by 2 bases, with 7 bases between. Germline lookup yields CDR1 MNHNY and CDR2 SVGAGI (reference sequence). The length of the CDR3 is 12 residues. CDR3 sequence reads: CASDLGNQPQHF. As DNA, the CDR3 is TGTGCCAGCGATTTAGGCAATCAGCCCCAGCATTTT.